The 17 T cell receptor beta chains presented below share a single source sample, sequenced in a study of Ad26.COV2.S vaccination and SARS-CoV-2 variants. Sequencing used immunoSEQ multiplex PCR; TCRdb keeps in-frame clones, though not all of them. The top ten hold 1.9% of the sample, which has a few hundred thousand clones, about 91% seen once. Treatment: approximately 18 received Ad26.COV2.S at low or high dose, single or two shots; 5 received placebo; per-sample allocation not given. Sampling occurred on day 63 after the first vaccine or placebo injection. Sample: peripheral blood, taken in a trial of Ad26.COV2.S vaccine versus placebo. The source of these receptors is a person between 18 and 65 years old who received the Ad26.COV2.S COVID-19 vaccine or a placebo.

This chain uses TRBV28 with TRBJ2-1; unclear D gene. The CDR3 has 14 amino acids. Germline V gene data show CDR1 as MDHEN and CDR2 as SYDVKM. V gave up 6 bases and J gave up 6 bases, with 15 bases separating them. CDR3 sequence (DNA): TGTGCCAGCAGCAGCCCCGATCAACCCAATGAGCAGTTCTTC. Protein: CASSSPDQPNEQFF. The whole variable domain, remainder taken from reference TRBV28 and TRBJ2-1, is DVKVTQSSRYLVKRTGEKVFLECVQDMDHENMFWYRQDPGLGLRLIYFSYDVKMKEKGDIPEGYSVSREKKERFSLILESASTNQTSMYLCASSSPDQPNEQFFGPGTRLTVL.

The rearrangement uses TRBV28 and TRBJ2-2, with 13 bases lining up with TRBD2. Germline CDR1 MDHEN, CDR2 SYDVKM. The CDR3 runs 20 residues. V lost 2 bases to trimming and J lost 6 bases; unmatched junction nucleotides: 15. The CDR3 DNA is TGTGCCAGCAGTTTACTCCGGACTAGCGGGAGACGGCTCGGGGCCGGGGAGCTGTTTTTT. It yields the protein CASSLLRTSGRRLGAGELFF. Full variable domain (outside the CDR3, taken from reference TRBV28 and TRBJ2-2): DVKVTQSSRYLVKRTGEKVFLECVQDMDHENMFWYRQDPGLGLRLIYFSYDVKMKEKGDIPEGYSVSREKKERFSLILESASTNQTSMYLCASSLLRTSGRRLGAGELFFGEGSRLTVL.

V usage is TRBV3-1 (or the pseudogene TRBV3-2) and J usage is TRBJ2-4, with a tentative D call TRBD1 (5 bases). The germline V gene encodes CDR1 LGHDT and CDR2 YNNKEL (reference sequence). The CDR3 sequence is 21 residues long. Deletions cut 0 bases from V and 1 base from J, with 25 bases between. DNA of the CDR3: TGTGCCAGCAGCCAAGATCTTTCAGGGCATGGACATTTCGAGGCCAAAAACATTCAGTACTTC. The encoded protein is CASSQDLSGHGHFEAKNIQYF.

The rearrangement uses TRBV14 and TRBJ2-1; no definite D call. V was cut by 6 bases and J by 0 bases, with 9 bases left in between. Per the germline V gene, CDR1 is SGHDN and CDR2 is FVKESK. This CDR3 has 14 amino acids. CDR3 coding DNA: TGTGCCAGCAGTATGCGGCTCTCCTACAATGAGCAGTTCTTC. Amino acid sequence: CASSMRLSYNEQFF.

The chain carries TRBV10-3 and TRBJ2-7, with TRBD2 identical over 8 bases. Germline CDR1 and CDR2: ENHRY and SYGVKD. The V segment lost 3 bases and the J segment 4 bases; nucleotides outside the gene matches: 17. This CDR3 has 18 residues. This CDR3 reads CAISDFGPKLADLYEQYF. As DNA, the CDR3 is TGTGCCATCAGTGATTTCGGGCCCAAACTAGCGGACCTATACGAGCAGTACTTC.

The chain is built from TRBV12-3 or TRBV12-4 and TRBJ2-2; D gene unclear. This CDR3 region has 13 residues. V shed 2 bases and J shed 10 bases, with 11 bases lying between them. CDR3 in DNA: TGTGCCAGCAGTTTACATCGGCCGGCGGAGCTGTTTTTT. Amino acids: CASSLHRPAELFF.

The chain joins TRBV6-2 or TRBV6-3 to TRBJ1-2; D is unresolved. The V gene lost 2 bases and the J gene lost 8 bases, with 12 bases spanning the gap. This CDR3 spans 13 amino acids. Per the germline V gene, CDR1 is MNHEY and CDR2 is SVGEGT. The CDR3 spells CASSYPTSPGYTF. In nucleotides, the CDR3 is TGTGCCAGCAGTTACCCTACCAGTCCGGGCTACACCTTC.

To note about this clone: Additional DNA sequences in this sample encode the identical CDR3. The genes are TRBV15 and TRBJ2-3, with D perhaps being TRBD1 or TRBD2 (5 bases each). This CDR3 spans 16 amino acids. Germline V gene data show CDR1 as LNHNV and CDR2 as YYDKDF (reference sequence). The germline V and J ends were trimmed by 1 base and 2 bases, with 13 bases remaining between them. This chain's CDR3 is CATSRVLAGNTDTQYF. The CDR3 coding sequence is TGTGCCACCAGCAGAGTTCTAGCAGGGAACACAGATACGCAGTATTTT.

V usage is TRBV2 and J usage is TRBJ1-2, with TRBD1 matching 7 bases. The ends lost 7 bases at V and 2 bases at J; junction bases unmatched: 4. CDR1 SNHLY and CDR2 FYNNEI come from the germline V gene. CDR3 length: 13 amino acids. CDR3 nucleotide sequence: TGTGCCAGCAAGGGCAGGGGGAACTATGGCTACACCTTC. Its translation: CASKGRGNYGYTF.

The J gene is TRBJ2-7, the V gene TRBV11-3; 9 bases fit TRBD1. The CDR3 is made up of 14 amino acids. Per the germline V gene, CDR1 is SGHNT and CDR2 is YENEEA. Unmatched junction bases numbered 1, after V lost 1 base and J lost 3 bases. This chain's CDR3 is CASSLVGQGYEQYF. The DNA for the CDR3 is TGTGCCAGCAGCTTAGTGGGACAGGGCTACGAGCAGTACTTC.

This chain connects TRBV5-6 to TRBJ1-2; D is ambiguous. The CDR3 runs 14 residues. V was cut by 0 bases and J by 5 bases, with 11 bases left in between. Germline-derived CDR1 and CDR2 are SGHDT and YYEEEE. This CDR3 reads CASSLVGPRYGYTF. The CDR3 nucleotides read TGTGCCAGCAGCTTGGTGGGCCCGAGATATGGCTACACCTTC.

This sequence joins TRBV6-5 and TRBJ2-7; tentative D call: TRBD1 (5 bases). The V end lost 5 bases, the J end lost 7 bases, and 9 bases lay between the germline ends. From germline, CDR1 is MNHEY and CDR2 SVGAGI. CDR3 size: 11 residues. In DNA form, the CDR3 reads TGTGCCAGCAGTCAGGGCTGGGAGCAGTACTTC. Translation: CASSQGWEQYF.

J is TRBJ1-2 and V is TRBV7-2; D is possibly TRBD1 (5 bases). Trimming removed 1 base at V and 7 bases at J, with 10 bases between. The CDR3 is 13 residues long. CDR1 is SGHTA, CDR2 FQGNSA, per germline. The CDR3 DNA reads TGTGCCAGCAGCTTAGAAAGACAGCTTGGCTACACCTTC. As protein: CASSLERQLGYTF.

For the CDR3, the DNA is TGTGCCAGCAGCTTAGAGTTGTCAGGGAACTATGGCTACACCTTC. This encodes CASSLELSGNYGYTF. The chain combines TRBV7-9 with TRBJ1-2; a possible D gene is TRBD1 (5 bases). The V end was cut by 1 base, the J end by 2 bases, with 11 bases between. Germline CDR1 reads SEHNR; CDR2 reads FQNEAQ (reference sequence). CDR3 length: 15 amino acids. The full variable domain, rest sourced from reference TRBV7-9 and TRBJ1-2, is DTGVSQNPRHKITKRGQNVTFRCDPISEHNRLYWYRQTLGQGPEFLTYFQNEAQLEKSRLLSDRFSAERPKGSFSTLEIQRTEQGDSAMYLCASSLELSGNYGYTFGSGTRLTVV.

This clone was counted only a few times. The chain couples TRBV5-5 to TRBJ1-3, with 10 positions matching TRBD1. The CDR3 consists of 15 residues. Losses at the gene ends were 1 base for V and 4 bases for J; bases not matched to a gene: 2. Germline CDR1 reads SGHKS; CDR2 reads YYEKEE (reference sequence). CDR3 residues: CASSLPGQGGNTIYF. The CDR3, as DNA: TGTGCCAGCAGCTTGCCGGGACAGGGGGGAAACACCATATATTTT.

The chain recombines TRBV7-9 with TRBJ2-7; D is uncertain. V was pared by 1 base and J by 2 bases, with 6 bases between. The V gene's germline CDR1 is SEHNR and CDR2 FQNEAQ (reference sequence). The CDR3 is made up of 13 amino acids. This CDR3 reads CASSLDGPYEQYF. The DNA for the CDR3 is TGTGCCAGCAGCTTAGACGGACCCTACGAGCAGTACTTC. The complete variable domain, with remaining parts taken from reference TRBV7-9 and TRBJ2-7, reads DTGVSQNPRHKITKRGQNVTFRCDPISEHNRLYWYRQTLGQGPEFLTYFQNEAQLEKSRLLSDRFSAERPKGSFSTLEIQRTEQGDSAMYLCASSLDGPYEQYFGPGTRLTVT.

The genes are TRBV7-8 and TRBJ2-1, with no clear D. The germline V and J ends were trimmed by 3 bases and 8 bases, with 8 bases remaining between them. The V gene's germline CDR1 is SGHVS and CDR2 FQNEAQ. The CDR3 has 12 amino acids. CDR3 residues: CASSLGVDEQFF. CDR3 nucleotide sequence: TGTGCCAGCAGCTTGGGTGTCGATGAGCAGTTCTTC.